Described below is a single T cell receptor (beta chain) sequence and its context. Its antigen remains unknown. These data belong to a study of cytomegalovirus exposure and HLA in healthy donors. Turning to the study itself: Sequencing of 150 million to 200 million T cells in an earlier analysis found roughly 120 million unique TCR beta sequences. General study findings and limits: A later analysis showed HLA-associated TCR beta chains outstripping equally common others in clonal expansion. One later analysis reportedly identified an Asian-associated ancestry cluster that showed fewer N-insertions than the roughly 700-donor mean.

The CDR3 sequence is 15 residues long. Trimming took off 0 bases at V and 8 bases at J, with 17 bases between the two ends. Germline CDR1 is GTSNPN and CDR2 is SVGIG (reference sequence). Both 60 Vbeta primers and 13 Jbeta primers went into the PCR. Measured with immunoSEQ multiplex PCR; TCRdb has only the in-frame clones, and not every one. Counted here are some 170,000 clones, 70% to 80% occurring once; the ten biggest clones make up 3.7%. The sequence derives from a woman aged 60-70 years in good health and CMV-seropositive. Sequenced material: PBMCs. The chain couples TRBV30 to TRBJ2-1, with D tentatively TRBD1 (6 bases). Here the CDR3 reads CAWSVATGVADEQFF. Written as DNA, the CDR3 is TGTGCCTGGAGTGTTGCGACAGGTGTTGCGGATGAGCAGTTCTTC.